The entry below gives a single TCR beta chain sequence along with its context. Its recognized antigen is unknown. An end of the junction does not agree with germline; a read error may underlie this. This sample is part of a study of CD8+CD57+ T cells in acquired aplastic anemia listed by TCRdb under 2018. General notes on the study: DNA extracted from sorted CD4+ and CD8+ cells had a mean of around 3 ug, with a range of roughly 0.17 to 27.4 ug. A CD8+CD57+ expansion meant a frequency higher than the mean frequency seen in healthy subjects.

Expansion of CD8+CD57+ cells had been shown by flow cytometry in the patients chosen for sequencing. All patients had severe acquired aplastic anemia diagnosed by International Study of Aplastic Anemia and Agranulocytosis and Camitta criteria. No patient had received any therapy when blood was sampled. The study deep-sequenced TCR repertoires of sorted CD4+ and CD8+ blood T cells from severe aplastic anemia patients and healthy subjects. Patients were enrolled under clinicaltrials.gov protocols 00001620, 01623167, 00001397, 00071045, 00081523 and 00961064 in the USA. Ficoll-Paque density gradient centrifugation was used to isolate peripheral blood mononuclear cells. Before DNA was extracted, CD4+ and CD8+ T cells were sorted using either FACS or magnetic beads. The full study reports these points: Roughly 29 CD8+ CDR3 sequences were shared between patients and controls but appeared highly expressed in patients and within their immunodominant clones. Patients and healthy controls showed no significant difference in CD8+ Simpson's diversity (P=0.060).

Taken from cysteine to phenylalanine, the CDR3 has 14 residues. Solely the CDR3 DNA is kept, with 42 bases framed from the first base. From a lookup of the germline V gene (reference sequence), CDR1 and CDR2 are SEHNR and FQNEAQ. Genomic DNA was used as template for profiling of TCR beta VDJ combinations and CDR3 sequences. An Illumina HiSeq 2000 was used for TCR repertoire sequencing. Processing in the source paper ran as follows. Repertoire assessment relied on Simpson's diversity index, CDR3 size and DJ length profiles, and TRBV/TRBJ rearrangement plots. The most abundant DNA sequence in the deep sequencing data was defined as the immunodominant clone. CDR3 amino acid sequences were checked for sharing across subjects and were also compared against the VDJdb database and published repertoires. Using fastp trimming at Q25 and MiXCR clonotype assembly, TCRdb reanalyzed the public sequencing data and kept in-frame beta chains. Records with the same CDR3 protein are collapsed into one entry carrying the most frequent genes and DNA. The authors' filters were not applied to this entry. The sample table holds 270,000 or so distinct CDR3 sequences, of which around 82% were seen once. In total, the top ten clones hold about two fifths of the sample.

In this chain, TRBV7-9 is recombined with TRBJ2-3; a weak D assignment points to TRBD2 (6 bases agree). The origin of this receptor is a human donor with aplastic anemia. Sequenced material: sorted CD4+, CD8+, or CD8+CD57+ T cells (not recorded which) from PBMCs. The CDR3 amino acid sequence is: CASSDGSSSMDQQF. The nucleotides are TGTGCCAGCAGCGACGGGAGTAGTTCCATGGATCAGCAGTTT.